The present T cell receptor (beta chain) was sequenced within a study of blood T cell repertoires in COVID-19 (TCRdb year 2020). Regarding the research as a whole: Samples from collaborators originated in the United States, Italy and Spain and spanned both the acute and convalescent phases of COVID-19. The dataset comprised deeply sampled blood TCRbeta repertoires from subjects exposed to, actively infected with, or recovered from COVID-19. The repertoires were released in a freely available public database meant as a resource for research on the immune response to SARS-CoV-2. The sample metadata nearly always contained a de-identified subject ID, COVID-19 status, age in years and sex. Samples were obtained from the ongoing ImmuneRACE study (first 160 participants) and from about 1,300 subjects provided by 6 global collaborators. Where available, HLA class I and class II types were obtained from metadata supplied by the sample provider rather than from assay-based typing. The material from the prospective study consisted of cDNA or gDNA derived from T cells, B-cell-depleted T cells, or PBMCs.

TCRbeta CDR3 regions were amplified from genomic DNA by means of the immunoSEQ Assay, a bias-controlled multiplex PCR. In the authors' own workflow: Within the assay, amplification of reference gene primers was used to estimate how many nucleated cells each sample contained. Sequence reads were collapsed and filtered to measure the absolute abundance of every unique TCRbeta CDR3 rearrangement. Productive Simpson clonality was computed per sample as the square root of Simpson's diversity index over productive rearrangements. Entries here come from immuneACCESS through TCRdb and include only in-frame sequences with V and J called. Some clones fail to appear in such tables; in the studies checked, an unresolved V gene covers under half of the shortfall, and the cause of the remainder is unknown. The V and J calls and clone size come from that table; D and trimming were worked out from the DNA. The sample table contains around 110,000 clones; only one count was recorded for about 90% of them. 4% to 6% of the sample lies in the top ten.

Collaborating institutions collected whole blood in K2EDTA tubes following their own protocols. For TCRbeta analysis, collaborators shipped samples as frozen whole blood, isolated PBMCs, or DNA extracted from either of those sample types. CDR1 and CDR2 are read off the germline V gene as MNHEY and SVGEGT. V loses 4 bases, J loses 6 bases, and the germline ends lie 11 bases apart. Spanning cysteine to phenylalanine, the CDR3 consists of 13 amino acids. Of all the DNA, just the CDR3 is kept, 39 bases in frame from base 1. With regard to this clone: Its specific antigen is unknown. Per-nucleotide qualities are absent, and no much larger clonotype sits a single base away.

Here is what the overall study found, with its caveats: The amount of clinical and demographic metadata varied by source and participant and was provided uncurated.

Sequencing used peripheral blood. This receptor was identified in a man between 35 and 55 years old with active or convalescent COVID-19. In this chain, TRBV6-2 or TRBV6-3 is recombined with TRBJ2-3; no D segment can be confidently identified. The DNA sequence reads TGTGCCAGCAGTTCAGATCACGGGGATACGCAGTATTTT. This codes for CASSSDHGDTQYF.